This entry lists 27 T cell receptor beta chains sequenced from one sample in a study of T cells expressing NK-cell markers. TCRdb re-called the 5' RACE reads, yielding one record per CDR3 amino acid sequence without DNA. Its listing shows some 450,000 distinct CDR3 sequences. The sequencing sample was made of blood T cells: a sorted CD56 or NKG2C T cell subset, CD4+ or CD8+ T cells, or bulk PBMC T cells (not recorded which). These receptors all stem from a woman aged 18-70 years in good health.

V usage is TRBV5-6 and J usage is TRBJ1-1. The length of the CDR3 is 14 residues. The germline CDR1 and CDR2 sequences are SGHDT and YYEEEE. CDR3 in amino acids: CASSLAEEITEAFF.

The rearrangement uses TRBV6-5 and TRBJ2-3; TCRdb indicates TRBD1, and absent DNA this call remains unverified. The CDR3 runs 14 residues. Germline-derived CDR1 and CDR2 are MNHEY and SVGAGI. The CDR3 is CASSYGGDLNTQYF.

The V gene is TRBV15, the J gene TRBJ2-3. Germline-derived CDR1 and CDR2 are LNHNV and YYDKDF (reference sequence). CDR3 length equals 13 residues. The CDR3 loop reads CATSRENTDTQYF.

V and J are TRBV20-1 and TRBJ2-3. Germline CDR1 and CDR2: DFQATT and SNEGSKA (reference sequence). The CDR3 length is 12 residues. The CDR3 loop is CSALTSSDTQYF.

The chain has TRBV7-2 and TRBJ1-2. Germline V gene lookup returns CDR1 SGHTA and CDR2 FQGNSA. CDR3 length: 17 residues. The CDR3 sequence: CASSDSPSVGGLYGYTF. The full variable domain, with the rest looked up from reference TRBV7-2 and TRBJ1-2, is GAGVSQSPSNKVTEKGKDVELRCDPISGHTALYWYRQSLGQGLEFLIYFQGNSAPDKSGLPSDRFSAERTGGSVSTLTIQRTQQEDSAVYLCASSDSPSVGGLYGYTFGSGTRLTVV.

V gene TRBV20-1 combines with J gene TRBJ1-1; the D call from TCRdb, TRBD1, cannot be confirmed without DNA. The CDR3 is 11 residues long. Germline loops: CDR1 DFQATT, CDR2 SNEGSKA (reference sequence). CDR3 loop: CSARQGTEAFF.

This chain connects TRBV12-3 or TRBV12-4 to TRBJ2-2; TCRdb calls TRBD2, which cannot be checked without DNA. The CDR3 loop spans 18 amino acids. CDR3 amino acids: CASDVGTSGGPRPEELFF.

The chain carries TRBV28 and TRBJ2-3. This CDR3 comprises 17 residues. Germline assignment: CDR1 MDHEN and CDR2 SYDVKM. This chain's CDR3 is CASSGDSDGRWTDTQYF.

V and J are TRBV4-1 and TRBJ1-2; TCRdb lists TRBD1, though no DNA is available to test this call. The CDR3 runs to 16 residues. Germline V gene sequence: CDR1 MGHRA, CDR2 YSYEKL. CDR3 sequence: CASSQDGTGRLYGYTF.

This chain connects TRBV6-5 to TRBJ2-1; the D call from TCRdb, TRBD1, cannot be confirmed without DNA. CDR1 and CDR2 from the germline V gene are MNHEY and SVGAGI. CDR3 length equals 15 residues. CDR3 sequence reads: CASSYSSLVGDEQFF.

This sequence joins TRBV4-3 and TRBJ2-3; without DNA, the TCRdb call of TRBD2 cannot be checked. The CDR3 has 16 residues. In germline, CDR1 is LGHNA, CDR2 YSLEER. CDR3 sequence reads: CASSPEYQRAPDTQYF.

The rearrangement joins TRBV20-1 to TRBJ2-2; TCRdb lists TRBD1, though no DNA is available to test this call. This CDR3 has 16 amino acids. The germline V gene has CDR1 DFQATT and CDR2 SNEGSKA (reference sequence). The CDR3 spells CSATGVGDRIMGELFF.

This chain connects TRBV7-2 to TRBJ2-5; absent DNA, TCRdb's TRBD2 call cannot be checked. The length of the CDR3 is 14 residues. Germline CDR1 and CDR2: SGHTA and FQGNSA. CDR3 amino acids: CASSRPGLKETQYF.

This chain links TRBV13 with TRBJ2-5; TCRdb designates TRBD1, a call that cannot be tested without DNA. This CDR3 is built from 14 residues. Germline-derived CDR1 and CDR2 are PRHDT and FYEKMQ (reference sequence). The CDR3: CASSLIRQQETQYF.

CDR3 protein: CASSLSQGGGNNEQFF. The rearrangement links TRBV7-8 to TRBJ2-1; TCRdb proposes TRBD2, but this gene call is untestable without DNA. CDR1 and CDR2 (germline): SGHVS, FQNEAQ. The CDR3 totals 16 residues.

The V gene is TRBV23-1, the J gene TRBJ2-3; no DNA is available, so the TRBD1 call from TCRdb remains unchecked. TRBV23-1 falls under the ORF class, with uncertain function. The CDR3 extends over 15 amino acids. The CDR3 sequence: CASTRGIYPGDTQYF.

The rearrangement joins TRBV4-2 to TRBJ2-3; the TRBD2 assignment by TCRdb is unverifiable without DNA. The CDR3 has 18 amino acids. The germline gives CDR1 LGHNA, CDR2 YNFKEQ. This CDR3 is CASSQDRPSGRPTDTQYF.

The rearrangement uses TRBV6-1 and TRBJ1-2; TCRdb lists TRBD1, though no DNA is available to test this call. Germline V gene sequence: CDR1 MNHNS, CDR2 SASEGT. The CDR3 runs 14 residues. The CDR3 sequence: CASSLIAGYYGYTF.

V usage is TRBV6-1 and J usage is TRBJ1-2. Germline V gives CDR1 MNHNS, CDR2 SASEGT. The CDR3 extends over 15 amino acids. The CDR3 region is CASGSPGDPNYGYTF.

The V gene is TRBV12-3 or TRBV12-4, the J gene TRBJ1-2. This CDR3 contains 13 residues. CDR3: CASSLSVSYGYTF.

This CDR3 reads CSARRESYNEQFF. This rearrangement joins TRBV20-1 to TRBJ2-1. The CDR3 covers 13 residues. CDR1 is DFQATT, CDR2 SNEGSKA, per germline (reference sequence).

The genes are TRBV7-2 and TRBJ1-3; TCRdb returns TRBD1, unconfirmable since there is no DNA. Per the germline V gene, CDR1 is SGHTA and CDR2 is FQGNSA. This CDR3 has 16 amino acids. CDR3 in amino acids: CASSRTGGATGNTIYF.

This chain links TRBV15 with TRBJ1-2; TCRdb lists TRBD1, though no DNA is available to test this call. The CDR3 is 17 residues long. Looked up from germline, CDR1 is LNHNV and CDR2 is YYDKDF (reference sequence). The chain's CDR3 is CATSRERIQGDAYGYTF.

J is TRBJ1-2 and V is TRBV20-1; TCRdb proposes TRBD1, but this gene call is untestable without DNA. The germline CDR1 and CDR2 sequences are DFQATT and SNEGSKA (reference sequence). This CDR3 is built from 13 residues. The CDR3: CSAGTSDSYGYTF.

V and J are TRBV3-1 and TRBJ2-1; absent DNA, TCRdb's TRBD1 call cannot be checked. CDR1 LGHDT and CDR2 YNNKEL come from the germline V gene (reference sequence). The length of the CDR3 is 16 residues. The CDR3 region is CASSPYTEGGYNEQFF.

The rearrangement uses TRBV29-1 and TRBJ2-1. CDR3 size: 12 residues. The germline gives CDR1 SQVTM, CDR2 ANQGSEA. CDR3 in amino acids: CSAARVSNEQFF.

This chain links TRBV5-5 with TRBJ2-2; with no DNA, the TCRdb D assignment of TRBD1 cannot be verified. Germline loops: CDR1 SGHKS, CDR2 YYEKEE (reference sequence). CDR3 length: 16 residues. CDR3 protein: CASSPGQGLETGELFF.